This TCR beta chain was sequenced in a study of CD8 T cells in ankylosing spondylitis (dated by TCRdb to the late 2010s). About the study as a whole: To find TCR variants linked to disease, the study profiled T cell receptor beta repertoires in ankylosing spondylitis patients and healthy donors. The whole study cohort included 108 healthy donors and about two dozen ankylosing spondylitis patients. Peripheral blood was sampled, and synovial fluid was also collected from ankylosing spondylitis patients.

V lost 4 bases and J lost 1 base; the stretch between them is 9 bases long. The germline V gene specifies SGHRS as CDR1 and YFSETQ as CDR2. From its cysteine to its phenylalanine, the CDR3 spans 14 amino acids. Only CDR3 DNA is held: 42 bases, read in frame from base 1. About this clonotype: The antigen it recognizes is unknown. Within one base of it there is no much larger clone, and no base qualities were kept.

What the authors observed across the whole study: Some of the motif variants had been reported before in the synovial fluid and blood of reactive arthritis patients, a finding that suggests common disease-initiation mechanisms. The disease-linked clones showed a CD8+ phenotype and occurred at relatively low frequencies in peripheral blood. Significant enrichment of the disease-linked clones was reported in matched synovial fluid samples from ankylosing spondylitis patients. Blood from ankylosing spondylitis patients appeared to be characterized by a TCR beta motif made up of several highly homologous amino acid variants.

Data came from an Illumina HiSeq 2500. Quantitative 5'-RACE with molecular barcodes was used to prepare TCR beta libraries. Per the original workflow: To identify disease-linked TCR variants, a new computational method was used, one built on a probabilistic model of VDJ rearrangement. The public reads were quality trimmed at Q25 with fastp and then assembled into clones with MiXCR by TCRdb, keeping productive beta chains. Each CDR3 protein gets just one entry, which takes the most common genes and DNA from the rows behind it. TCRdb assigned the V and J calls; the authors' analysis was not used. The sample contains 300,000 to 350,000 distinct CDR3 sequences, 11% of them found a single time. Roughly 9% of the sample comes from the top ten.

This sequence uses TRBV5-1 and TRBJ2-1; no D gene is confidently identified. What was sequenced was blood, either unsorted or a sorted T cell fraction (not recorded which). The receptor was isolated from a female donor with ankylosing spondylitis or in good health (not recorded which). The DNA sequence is TGCGCCAGCAGCGTGCAGGCTTCCTACAATGAGCAGTTCTTC. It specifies CASSVQASYNEQFF.